This T cell receptor beta chain was sequenced for a study of cytomegalovirus exposure and HLA in healthy donors. General study points: More clonal expansion characterized HLA-associated TCR beta chains than equally common others in a later analysis. Researchers catalogued 150 or so TCR beta chains as cytomegalovirus-associated. Reports described diagnosis of cytomegalovirus status by the classifier as highly specific and sensitive.

A multiplex PCR was run with 60 Vbeta primers and 13 Jbeta primers. Here immunoSEQ multiplex PCR was the method, and the copy in TCRdb shows in-frame clones only, minus some. The sample shows about 120,000 clones, about 80% of them seen only once. On this clone: Its antigen is currently unknown.

The TCR originated in a female donor in good health and CMV-seropositive. Input material: PBMCs.

The CDR3 loop is CASSLMQGYYGYTF. The CDR3 DNA sequence: TGTGCCAGCAGCTTAATGCAGGGCTATTATGGCTACACCTTC. V and J are TRBV5-4 and TRBJ1-2; the D gene is possibly TRBD1 (5 bases). V was shortened by 2 bases and J by 5 bases, with 13 bases between the two germline ends. This CDR3 spans 14 amino acids. Germline-derived CDR1 and CDR2 are SGHNT and YYREEE (reference sequence).